These T cell receptor beta chains were read from a single sample in a study of shared clonotypes between healthy human individuals. Method: immunoSEQ multiplex PCR; TCRdb's copy keeps in-frame clones and lacks some. Among some 2.3 million clones listed, roughly 93% were seen once. The sequenced sample was naive CD4+ T cells from PBMCs. The receptors were gathered from a man aged 18 to 30 in good health. Some clones in this sample may be carry-over from other donors' samples. The CDR3 runs from the conserved cysteine through the conserved F or W. A D gene is named only where the DNA matches it firmly. The size entry is marked missing in some rows and otherwise reads once, few, many or a size class.

TRBV29-1,once,TRBJ2-7,TRBD1,CSVHRGPSYEQYF,TGCAGCGTACACAGGGGCCCCTCCTACGAGCAGTACTTC
TRBV5-4,once,TRBJ2-7,TRBD2,CASSPASGRSYEQYF,TGTGCCAGCAGCCCGGCCAGCGGGAGGTCCTACGAGCAGTACTTC
TRBV2,.,TRBJ2-4,TRBD2,CASGEGATSEESIQYF,TGTGCCAGCGGGGAAGGGGCTACTAGCGAGGAGAGCATTCAGTACTTC
TRBV28,.,TRBJ1-1,.,CASSPPGRGTEAFF,TGTGCCAGCAGCCCACCGGGACGGGGCACTGAAGCTTTCTTT
TRBV6-5,.,TRBJ1-2,TRBD1,CASSYRTGANYGYTF,TGTGCCAGCAGTTACCGGACAGGAGCTAACTATGGCTACACCTTC
TRBV5-1,.,TRBJ2-2,.,CASSRAGDTGELFF,TGCGCCAGCAGCAGGGCAGGGGACACCGGGGAGCTGTTTTTT
TRBV29-1,.,TRBJ1-4,.,CSVVGRGSDEKLFF,TGCAGCGTTGTTGGTCGCGGGAGTGATGAAAAACTGTTTTTT
TRBV7-8,.,TRBJ1-1,.,CASSPLRHSYTEAFF,TGTGCCAGCAGCCCTTTACGACATAGCTACACTGAAGCTTTCTTT
TRBV28,.,TRBJ2-7,TRBD1,CASSSQGGQGHYEQYF,TGTGCCAGCAGTTCCCAGGGGGGACAGGGCCACTACGAGCAGTACTTC
TRBV6-4,.,TRBJ1-5,.,CASRGGGGNQPQHF,TGTGCCAGCAGGGGAGGGGGAGGCAATCAGCCCCAGCATTTT
TRBV6-5,.,TRBJ1-2,.,CASSSPGRVAYGYTF,TGTGCCAGCAGTTCCCCCGGCAGGGTGGCCTATGGCTACACCTTC
TRBV5-1,.,TRBJ2-5,.,CASSPETGTQYF,TGCGCCAGCAGCCCCGAGACGGGGACCCAGTACTTC
TRBV15,.,TRBJ1-4,.,CATSIGPGKLFF,TGTGCCACCAGCATAGGCCCTGGAAAACTGTTTTTT
TRBV6-5,.,TRBJ2-7,TRBD1,CASRRDRDLNYEQYF,TGTGCCAGCAGACGTGACAGGGATTTGAACTACGAGCAGTACTTC
TRBV6-1,.,TRBJ1-2,.,CASSESIGRDGYTF,TGTGCCAGCAGTGAAAGTATAGGGAGGGATGGCTACACCTTC
TRBV7-9,.,TRBJ2-5,.,CASRSAGLETQYF,TGTGCCAGCAGGTCGGCAGGGTTGGAGACCCAGTACTTC
TRBV23-1,.,TRBJ2-7,.,CASNLGGRRYEQYF,TGCGCCAGCAATTTAGGCGGCAGACGCTACGAGCAGTACTTC
TRBV5-1,once,TRBJ2-3,TRBD2,CASSLETSGRASDTQYF,TGCGCCAGCAGCTTGGAGACTAGCGGGAGGGCATCAGATACGCAGTATTTT
TRBV11-3,.,TRBJ2-3,.,CASSLSTDTQYF,TGTGCCAGCAGCTTATCCACAGATACGCAGTATTTT
TRBV7-3,few,TRBJ2-5,TRBD2,CASSPSGNQETQYF,TGTGCCAGCAGCCCTAGCGGGAACCAAGAGACCCAGTACTTC
TRBV6-5,.,TRBJ2-6,.,CASSYGSVGANVLTF,TGTGCCAGCAGTTACGGGTCTGTTGGGGCCAACGTCCTGACTTTC
TRBV28,.,TRBJ2-1,.,CASSFGQGLYNEQFF,TGTGCCAGCAGTTTCGGGCAGGGCCTATACAATGAGCAGTTCTTC
TRBV7-9,.,TRBJ2-4,TRBD2,CASSPGSGRAKNIQYF,TGTGCCAGCAGCCCCGGTAGCGGGAGGGCCAAAAACATTCAGTACTTC
TRBV28,.,TRBJ1-5,.,CASSTYFFDSNQPQHF,TGTGCCAGCAGCACATATTTCTTCGACAGCAATCAGCCCCAGCATTTT
TRBV5-1,.,TRBJ1-1,.,CASSSGTSNTEAFF,TGCGCCAGCAGCTCCGGGACTTCGAACACTGAAGCTTTCTTT
TRBV18,.,TRBJ2-5,TRBD2,CASSSRGSRETQYF,TGTGCCAGCTCATCGCGGGGGAGTAGGGAGACCCAGTACTTC
TRBV18,few,TRBJ1-1,.,CASSPRSDKNTEAFF,TGTGCCAGCTCACCTCGTTCAGACAAGAACACTGAAGCTTTCTTT
TRBV6-5,.,TRBJ1-2,TRBD1,CASSPDRGSGYTF,TGTGCCAGCAGTCCCGACAGGGGATCTGGCTACACCTTC
TRBV6-5,.,TRBJ2-7,.,CASSDDYEQYF,TGTGCCAGCAGTGATGATTACGAGCAGTACTTC
TRBV7-9,.,TRBJ2-2,.,CASSLGHRTGELFF,TGTGCCAGCAGCTTGGGACACCGCACCGGGGAGCTGTTTTTT
TRBV6-4,.,TRBJ2-1,TRBD2,CASSRLAGDNEQFF,TGTGCCAGCAGCCGACTAGCGGGAGACAATGAGCAGTTCTTC
TRBV4-1,.,TRBJ2-7,TRBD2,CASSRYGTSGLEQYF,TGCGCCAGCAGCCGCTACGGGACTAGCGGTCTCGAGCAGTACTTC
TRBV4-1,.,TRBJ1-2,.,CASFGQNFYGYTF,TGCGCCAGCTTTGGACAGAACTTCTATGGCTACACCTTC
TRBV7-8,.,TRBJ2-7,TRBD2,CASSSPHRSGRATTQYF,TGTGCCAGCAGCTCCCCCCACCGTAGCGGGAGGGCTACGACGCAGTACTTC
TRBV6-5,.,TRBJ1-1,.,CASSLPWDTEAFF,TGTGCCAGCAGCCTACCCTGGGACACTGAAGCTTTCTTT
TRBV11-2,.,TRBJ2-7,.,CASSLGGKPWEQYF,TGTGCCAGCAGCTTAGGAGGGAAACCCTGGGAGCAGTACTTC
TRBV5-6,.,TRBJ1-6,.,CASSLTLENSPLHF,TGTGCCAGCAGCTTGACACTGGAGAATTCACCCCTCCACTTT